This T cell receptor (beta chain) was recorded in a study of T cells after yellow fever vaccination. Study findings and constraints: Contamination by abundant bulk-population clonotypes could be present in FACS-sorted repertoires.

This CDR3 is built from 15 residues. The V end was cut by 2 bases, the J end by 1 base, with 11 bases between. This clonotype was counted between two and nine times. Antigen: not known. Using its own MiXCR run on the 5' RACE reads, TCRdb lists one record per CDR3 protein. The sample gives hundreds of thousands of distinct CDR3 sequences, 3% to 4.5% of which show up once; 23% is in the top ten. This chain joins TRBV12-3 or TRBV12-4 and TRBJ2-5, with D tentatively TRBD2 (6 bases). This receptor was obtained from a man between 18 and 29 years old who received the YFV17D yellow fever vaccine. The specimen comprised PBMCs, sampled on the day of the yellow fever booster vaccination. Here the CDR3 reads CASSLRERPQETQYF. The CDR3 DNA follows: TGTGCCAGCAGTTTACGGGAGCGGCCCCAAGAGACCCAGTACTTC.